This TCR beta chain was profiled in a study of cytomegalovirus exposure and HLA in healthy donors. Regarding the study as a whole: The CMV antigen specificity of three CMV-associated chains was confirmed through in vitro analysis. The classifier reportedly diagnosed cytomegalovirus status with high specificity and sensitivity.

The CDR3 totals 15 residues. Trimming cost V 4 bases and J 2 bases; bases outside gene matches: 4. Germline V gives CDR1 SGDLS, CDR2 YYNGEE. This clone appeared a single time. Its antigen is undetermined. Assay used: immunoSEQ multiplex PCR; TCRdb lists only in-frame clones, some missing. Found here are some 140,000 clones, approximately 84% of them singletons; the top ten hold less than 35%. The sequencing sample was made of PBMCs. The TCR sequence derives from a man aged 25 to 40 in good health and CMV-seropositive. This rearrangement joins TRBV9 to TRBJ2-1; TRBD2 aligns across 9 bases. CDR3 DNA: TGTGCCAGCAGCACCCGACTAGCGGCCTACAATGAGCAGTTCTTC. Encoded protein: CASSTRLAAYNEQFF.